The rows below give T cell receptor beta chains drawn from one sample of a study of CD8 T cells in ankylosing spondylitis. TCRdb redid the calling of the 5' RACE reads with MiXCR, one entry per CDR3 protein. Here the sample spans roughly 400,000 distinct CDR3 sequences, around 24% being singletons. Material: blood, either unsorted or a sorted T cell fraction (not recorded which). These receptors all come from a male donor with ankylosing spondylitis. Each CDR3 is given with its conserved first and last residue. D genes are given only for firm matches. Clone sizes are given selectively: once, few, many, or a class where the clone is expanded.

size	V	J	D	CDR3	DNA
NA	TRBV7-2	TRBJ2-7	NA	CASSTGYSGWDYEQYF	TGTGCCAGCAGCACAGGATACAGCGGGTGGGACTACGAGCAGTACTTC
few	TRBV20-1	TRBJ2-1	TRBD2	CSARVRTSFYNEQFF	TGCAGTGCTAGAGTAAGGACTAGCTTCTACAATGAGCAGTTCTTC
NA	TRBV5-1	TRBJ2-3	TRBD1	CASSFRTGMADTQYF	TGCGCCAGCAGCTTCCGGACAGGGATGGCAGATACGCAGTATTTT
few	TRBV3-1	TRBJ2-5	TRBD2	CASSHVLAGVETQYF	TGTGCCAGCAGCCATGTACTAGCGGGAGTGGAGACCCAGTACTTC
NA	TRBV9	TRBJ2-7	NA	CASSTTGTFAQYF	TGTGCCAGCAGCACCACCGGGACTTTTGCGCAGTACTTC
few	TRBV6-1	TRBJ2-1	TRBD2	CASAKPGLAGGGEQFF	TGTGCCAGCGCAAAACCGGGACTAGCGGGAGGTGGTGAGCAGTTCTTC
NA	TRBV20-1	TRBJ2-3	NA	CSASPQTDTQYF	TGCAGTGCTAGTCCCCAAACAGATACGCAGTATTTT
NA	TRBV4-3	TRBJ2-1	NA	CASSPTIYNEQFF	TGCGCCAGCAGCCCGACTATTTACAATGAGCAGTTCTTC
few	TRBV5-1	TRBJ2-1	TRBD2	CASFQGLAGYNEQFF	TGCGCCAGCTTCCAAGGGCTAGCGGGATACAATGAGCAGTTCTTC
NA	TRBV3-1	TRBJ2-3	TRBD2	CASSPTGLAARRPDTQYF	TGTGCCAGCAGCCCGACGGGACTAGCGGCCCGCCGGCCAGATACGCAGTATTTT
NA	TRBV28	TRBJ2-2	TRBD2	CASRPGLAGGTGELFF	TGTGCCAGCAGACCGGGACTAGCGGGAGGTACCGGGGAGCTGTTTTTT
NA	TRBV18	TRBJ1-1	NA	CASSPKGSTEAFF	TGTGCCAGCTCACCCAAGGGCTCCACTGAAGCTTTCTTT
NA	TRBV2	TRBJ1-2	TRBD1	CASSTDREYGYTF	TGTGCCAGCAGTACGGACAGGGAGTACGGCTACACCTTC
NA	TRBV28	TRBJ1-6	NA	CASRPSYNSPLHF	TGTGCCAGTAGACCCAGCTATAATTCACCCCTCCACTTT
many	TRBV19	TRBJ2-1	NA	CASSQGGSYNEQFF	TGTGCCAGTAGCCAGGGAGGATCCTACAATGAGCAGTTCTTC
few	TRBV19	TRBJ1-5	NA	CASSIGGPNQPQHF	TGTGCCAGTAGTATTGGGGGTCCCAATCAGCCCCAGCATTTT
NA	TRBV20-1	TRBJ2-1	TRBD2	CSATRLAGTHNEQFF	TGCAGTGCTACCCGACTAGCGGGGACTCACAATGAGCAGTTCTTC
NA	TRBV20-1	TRBJ2-6	NA	CSARVASGANVLTF	TGCAGTGCTCGAGTAGCGTCTGGGGCCAACGTCCTGACTTTC
NA	TRBV5-1	TRBJ2-2	NA	CASSQRDTRTGELFF	TGCGCCAGCAGCCAGAGGGACACGCGCACCGGGGAGCTGTTTTTT
NA	TRBV6-4	TRBJ1-5	NA	CASSAGVGQPQHF	TGTGCCAGCAGTGCAGGGGTGGGTCAGCCCCAGCATTTT
NA	TRBV5-1	TRBJ1-1	TRBD1	CASRGTGFTEAFF	TGCGCCAGCAGGGGGACAGGCTTCACTGAAGCTTTCTTT
many	TRBV10-3	TRBJ2-1	TRBD2	CAISESQREGREQFF	TGTGCCATCAGTGAGTCCCAGCGGGAGGGCCGGGAGCAGTTCTTC
few	TRBV18	TRBJ2-7	NA	CASSPPDGVGEQYF	TGTGCCAGCTCACCACCCGACGGGGTAGGAGAGCAGTACTTC
NA	TRBV5-1	TRBJ1-5	NA	CASRPDGNQPQHF	TGCGCCAGCAGACCAGACGGGAATCAGCCCCAGCATTTT
few	TRBV2	TRBJ1-1	NA	CASTRWSTTEAFF	TGTGCCAGCACTCGGTGGTCGACCACTGAAGCTTTCTTT
few	TRBV3-1	TRBJ2-5	NA	CASSPRPAKTQYF	TGTGCCAGCAGCCCGCGTCCTGCGAAGACCCAGTACTTC
few	TRBV7-3	TRBJ2-7	NA	CASSLAHRADEQYF	TGTGCCAGCAGTTTGGCCCACAGGGCGGACGAGCAGTACTTC
NA	TRBV3-1	TRBJ1-1	TRBD1	CASSQREGATTEAFF	TGTGCCAGCAGCCAAAGAGAGGGGGCGACGACTGAAGCTTTCTTT
NA	TRBV11-3	TRBJ2-5	NA	CASSLAFRAETQYF	TGTGCCAGCAGCTTAGCCTTCAGGGCCGAGACCCAGTACTTC
NA	TRBV7-6	TRBJ2-3	NA	CASSLPRAEGADTQYF	TGTGCCAGCAGCTTACCCCGAGCGGAGGGGGCAGATACGCAGTATTTT
NA	TRBV2	TRBJ2-4	TRBD2	CASSIAGEWEDSKNIQYF	TGTGCCAGCAGCATAGCGGGAGAATGGGAAGATTCCAAAAACATTCAGTACTTC
NA	TRBV9	TRBJ2-7	TRBD1	CASSVDQGAFNEQYF	TGTGCCAGCAGCGTAGATCAGGGGGCGTTTAACGAGCAGTACTTC
NA	TRBV20-1	TRBJ2-5	TRBD2	CSARQGGRGETQYF	TGCAGTGCTAGACAAGGCGGGAGAGGAGAGACCCAGTACTTC
NA	TRBV12-3/TRBV12-4	TRBJ1-1	NA	CASAVNTEAFF	TGTGCCAGCGCGGTAAACACTGAAGCTTTCTTT
few	TRBV28	TRBJ1-3	NA	CASYAGSSGNTIYF	TGTGCCAGCTACGCCGGGAGCTCTGGAAACACCATATATTTT
few	TRBV4-3	TRBJ2-3	NA	CASSHRWGGGGRPDTQYF	TGCGCCAGCAGCCACCGATGGGGGGGAGGGGGTCGACCAGATACGCAGTATTTT
NA	TRBV11-2	TRBJ1-1	TRBD1	CASSLGRGPFAKAFF	TGTGCCAGCAGCTTAGGGAGGGGGCCGTTTGCCAAAGCTTTCTTT
NA	TRBV4-1	TRBJ1-6	NA	CASSLNLGTQNSPLHF	TGCGCCAGCAGCCTTAATCTCGGGACACAGAATTCACCCCTCCACTTT
NA	TRBV12-3/TRBV12-4	TRBJ2-5	TRBD1	CASSAGQGGQETQYF	TGTGCCAGCAGTGCGGGACAGGGAGGTCAAGAGACCCAGTACTTC
NA	TRBV5-1	TRBJ2-7	NA	CASSLGIYGSGNEQYF	TGCGCCAGCAGCTTGGGTATTTACGGGAGTGGCAACGAGCAGTACTTC
many	TRBV3-1	TRBJ2-5	NA	CASSHRRAYQETQYF	TGTGCCAGCAGCCATAGGCGGGCGTACCAAGAGACCCAGTACTTC
NA	TRBV5-6	TRBJ2-1	NA	CASSRQLEAYNEQFF	TGTGCCAGCAGCCGACAACTAGAAGCCTACAATGAGCAGTTCTTC
few	TRBV6-2/TRBV6-3	TRBJ2-2	NA	CASTRDYYTGELFF	TGTGCCAGCACCCGGGATTACTACACCGGGGAGCTGTTTTTT
NA	TRBV9	TRBJ1-3	NA	CASSVLSGNTIYF	TGTGCCAGCAGCGTACTGTCCGGAAACACCATATATTTT
NA	TRBV20-1	TRBJ2-3	NA	CSAREGGFSDTQYF	TGCAGTGCTAGAGAAGGAGGGTTCTCAGATACGCAGTATTTT
NA	TRBV7-2	TRBJ1-5	NA	CASSLYGVRNQPQHF	TGTGCCAGCAGCTTATACGGGGTGAGAAATCAGCCCCAGCATTTT
few	TRBV5-4	TRBJ2-7	NA	CASSFVGSHHEQYF	TGTGCCAGCAGCTTCGTAGGGTCGCACCACGAGCAGTACTTC
NA	TRBV27	TRBJ2-5	NA	CASSLWRDGETQYF	TGTGCCAGCAGTTTATGGCGGGACGGGGAGACCCAGTACTTC
few	TRBV7-2	TRBJ2-7	TRBD2	CASSLAGSGAYEQYF	TGTGCCAGCAGCTTAGCGGGTAGCGGGGCCTACGAGCAGTACTTC
few	TRBV10-3	TRBJ1-3	TRBD1	CAIRAQGGSGNTIYF	TGTGCCATCAGAGCACAGGGGGGATCTGGAAACACCATATATTTT
NA	TRBV20-1	TRBJ2-1	TRBD2	CSAPTSGRRGNEQFF	TGCAGTGCTCCTACTAGCGGGAGGAGAGGCAATGAGCAGTTCTTC
NA	TRBV19	TRBJ2-3	NA	CASSMGDTQYF	TGTGCCAGTAGTATGGGGGATACGCAGTATTTT
few	TRBV25-1	TRBJ2-5	NA	CASSGAGRETQYF	TGTGCCAGCAGTGGGGCAGGGCGAGAGACCCAGTACTTC
NA	TRBV20-1	TRBJ2-1	NA	CSASEEPLSSYNEQFF	TGCAGTGCTAGTGAGGAACCTCTGAGCTCCTACAATGAGCAGTTCTTC
NA	TRBV5-6	TRBJ1-2	TRBD1	CASSKTGGDGYTF	TGTGCCAGCAGCAAGACAGGGGGCGATGGCTACACCTTC
NA	TRBV10-3	TRBJ2-1	NA	CAISYREGYNEQFF	TGTGCCATCAGCTACCGAGAGGGGTACAATGAGCAGTTCTTC
NA	TRBV20-1	TRBJ1-6	NA	CSATTIRGRNSPLHF	TGCAGTGCTACGACTATCCGGGGGCGGAATTCACCCCTCCACTTT
NA	TRBV20-1	TRBJ2-1	NA	CSARGRAAKEQFF	TGCAGTGCTAGGGGCCGGGCGGCCAAGGAGCAGTTCTTC
NA	TRBV12-5	TRBJ2-1	NA	CASGLSRRGAGVMHEQFF	TGTGCTAGTGGTTTGAGTAGGAGGGGGGCGGGAGTTATGCATGAGCAGTTCTTC